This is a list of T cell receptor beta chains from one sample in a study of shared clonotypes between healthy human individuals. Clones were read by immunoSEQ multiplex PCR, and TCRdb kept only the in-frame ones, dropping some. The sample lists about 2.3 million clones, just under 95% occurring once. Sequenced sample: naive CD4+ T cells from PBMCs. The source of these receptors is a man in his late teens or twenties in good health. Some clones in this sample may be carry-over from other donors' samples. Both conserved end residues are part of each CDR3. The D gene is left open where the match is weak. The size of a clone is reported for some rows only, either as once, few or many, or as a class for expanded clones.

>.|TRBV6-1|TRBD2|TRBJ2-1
TGTGCCAGCAGTGAAGCGCTCGGGAGGGCATTTGAGCAGTTCTTC
CASSEALGRAFEQFF
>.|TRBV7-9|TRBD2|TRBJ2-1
TGTGCCAGCAGCTCAAGGACTAGCGGTGACAATGAGCAGTTCTTC
CASSSRTSGDNEQFF
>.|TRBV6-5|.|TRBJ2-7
TGTGCCAGCAGTCTCTCTGGAGGGCTCCGGGGAAAGCAGTACTTC
CASSLSGGLRGKQYF
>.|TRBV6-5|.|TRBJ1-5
TGTGCCAGCAGAGGCATGGGCAATCAGCCCCAGCATTTT
CASRGMGNQPQHF
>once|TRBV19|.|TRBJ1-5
TGTGCCAGTAGTTCGCAGCCAAATCAGCCCCAGCATTTT
CASSSQPNQPQHF
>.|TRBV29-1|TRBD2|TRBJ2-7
TGCAGCGCCCGAACCGGGACTAGCGGGAACTACGAGCAGTACTTC
CSARTGTSGNYEQYF
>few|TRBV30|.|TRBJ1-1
TGTGCCTGGAGTGGGGATATGGGGTTCGATGAAGCTTTCTTT
CAWSGDMGFDEAFF
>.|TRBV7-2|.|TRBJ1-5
TGTGCCAGCAGCACCGGGACCTATTCCCCCAATCAGCCCCAGCATTTT
CASSTGTYSPNQPQHF
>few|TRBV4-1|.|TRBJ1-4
TGCGCCAGCAGCCAAGATTACCTGTCAAGGGAAAAACTGTTTTTT
CASSQDYLSREKLFF
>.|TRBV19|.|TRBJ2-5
TGTGCCAGTTTGAAGTCGGGATCAGAGACCCAGTACTTC
CASLKSGSETQYF
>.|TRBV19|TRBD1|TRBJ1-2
TGTGCCAGAGTTACAGGGGAGATTGGGCCTAACTATGGCTACACCTTC
CARVTGEIGPNYGYTF
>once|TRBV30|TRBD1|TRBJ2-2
TGTGCCTGCTACGGCGGGACAGGGAACACCGGGGAGCTGTTTTTT
CACYGGTGNTGELFF
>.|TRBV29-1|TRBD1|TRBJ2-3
TGCAGCGCCAGAGCGGGAACCGGGACAGGGGCGCCAGATACGCAGTATTTT
CSARAGTGTGAPDTQYF
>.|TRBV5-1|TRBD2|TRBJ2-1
TGCGCCAGCAGTACGGGAGGGGGAGGGCCCTACAATGAGCAGTTCTTC
CASSTGGGGPYNEQFF
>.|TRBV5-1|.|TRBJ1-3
TGCGCCAGCAGCTTGGCGGCTAACCTTGGAAACACCATATATTTT
CASSLAANLGNTIYF
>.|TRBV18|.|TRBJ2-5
TGTGCCAGCTCAGGAGGACAGAGCCAAGAGACCCAGTACTTC
CASSGGQSQETQYF
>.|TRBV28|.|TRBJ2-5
TGTGCCAGCAGTATAGGGACTGTTGAAGAGACCCAGTACTTC
CASSIGTVEETQYF
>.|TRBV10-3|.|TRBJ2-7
TGTGCCATGGCGGTCCGGGACGCGGCCTACGAGCAGTACTTC
CAMAVRDAAYEQYF
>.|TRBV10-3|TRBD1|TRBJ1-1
TGTGCCATCAGGCCGCAGGGGGCAGGGGACACTGAAGCTTTCTTT
CAIRPQGAGDTEAFF
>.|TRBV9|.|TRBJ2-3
TGTGCCAGCAGCGTAGTCAAGCCCACAGATACGCAGTATTTT
CASSVVKPTDTQYF
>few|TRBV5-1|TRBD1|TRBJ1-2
TGCGCCAGCAGCCGAGATCAGGGGGCTGGCTACACCTTC
CASSRDQGAGYTF
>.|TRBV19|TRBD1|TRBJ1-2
TGTGCCAGTAGAGGTCCGGGACAGGGACTGAGCTACACCTTC
CASRGPGQGLSYTF
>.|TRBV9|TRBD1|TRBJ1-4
TGTGCCAGCAGCCTCCGGGACAGCGATAATGAAAAACTGTTTTTT
CASSLRDSDNEKLFF